This TCR beta chain emerged from a study of metastatic and nonmetastatic thyroid tumors. Many counts were recorded for this clone. Its cognate antigen is unknown. Regarding the study as a whole: TCR beta diversity was reportedly significantly higher in malignant thyroid tumors than benign nodules, in blood and tumor.

Germline V gives CDR1 SGDLS, CDR2 YYNGEE. This CDR3 has 14 amino acids. V lost 4 bases and J lost 4, with 14 bases in between. Thyroid surgery was performed in patients who had received no treatment beforehand. TCRdb re-processed the PCR reads through MiXCR. The table lists more than 8,500 clones, 9.5% to 13% of them singletons. The source of this sequence is a female donor with papillary thyroid cancer or a benign thyroid nodule (not recorded which). Some clones in this sample may be carry-over from other donors' samples. This chain connects TRBV9 to TRBJ2-5; D is tentatively TRBD1 or TRBD2 (6 bases each). The sample taken for sequencing was tumor tissue. The CDR3 sequence: CASSPRWGAETQYF. CDR3 sequence (DNA): TGTGCCAGCAGCCCCCGATGGGGGGCAGAGACCCAGTACTTC. The whole variable domain, filled in from reference TRBV9 and TRBJ2-5, reads DSGVTQTPKHLITATGQRVTLRCSPRSGDLSVYWYQQSLDQGLQFLIQYYNGEERAKGNILERFSAQQFPDLHSELNLSSLELGDSALYFCASSPRWGAETQYFGPGTRLLVL.